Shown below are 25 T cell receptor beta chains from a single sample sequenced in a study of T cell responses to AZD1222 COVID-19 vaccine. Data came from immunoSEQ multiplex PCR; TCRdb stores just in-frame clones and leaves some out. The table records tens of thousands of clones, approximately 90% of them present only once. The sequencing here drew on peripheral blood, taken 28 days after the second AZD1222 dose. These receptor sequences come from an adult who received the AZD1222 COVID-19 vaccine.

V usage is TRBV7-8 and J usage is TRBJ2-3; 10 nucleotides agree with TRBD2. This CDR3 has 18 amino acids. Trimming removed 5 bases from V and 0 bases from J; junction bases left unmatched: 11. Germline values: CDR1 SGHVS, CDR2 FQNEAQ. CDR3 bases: TGTGCCAGCAGCGCAGGACTAGCGGCAGAGAGAAGCACAGATACGCAGTATTTT. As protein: CASSAGLAAERSTDTQYF. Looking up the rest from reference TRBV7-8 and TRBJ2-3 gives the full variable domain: GAGVSQSPRYKVAKRGQDVALRCDPISGHVSLFWYQQALGQGPEFLTYFQNEAQLDKSGLPSDRFFAERPEGSVSTLKIQRTQQEDSAVYLCASSAGLAAERSTDTQYFGPGTRLTVL.

CDR3 loop: CASSPGGGETQYF. CDR3 bases: TGTGCCAGCAGCCCGGGGGGCGGGGAGACCCAGTACTTC. The genes are TRBV7-3 and TRBJ2-5, with D tentatively TRBD2 (7 bases). This CDR3 spans 13 amino acids. The V gene's germline CDR1 is SGHTA and CDR2 FQGTGA. V lost 5 bases to trimming and J lost 5 bases, with 12 bases between them.

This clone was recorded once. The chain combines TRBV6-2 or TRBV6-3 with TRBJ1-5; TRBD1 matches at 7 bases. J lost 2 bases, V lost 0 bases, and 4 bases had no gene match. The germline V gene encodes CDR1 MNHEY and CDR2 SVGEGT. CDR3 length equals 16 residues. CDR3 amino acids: CASSYSAQGGNQPQHF. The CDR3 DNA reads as TGTGCCAGCAGTTACTCCGCCCAGGGGGGCAATCAGCCCCAGCATTTT.

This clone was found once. Here the CDR3 DNA reads TGTGCCAGCAGCCAAGTTGGTGCGGCGGACACCATATATTTT. Translating gives CASSQVGAADTIYF. The chain uses TRBV3-1 (or the pseudogene TRBV3-2) and TRBJ1-3; D is undetermined. This CDR3 comprises 14 residues. Trimming pared 1 base from V and 8 bases from J, leaving 12 bases between. Looked up from germline, CDR1 is LGHDT and CDR2 is YNNKEL (reference sequence).

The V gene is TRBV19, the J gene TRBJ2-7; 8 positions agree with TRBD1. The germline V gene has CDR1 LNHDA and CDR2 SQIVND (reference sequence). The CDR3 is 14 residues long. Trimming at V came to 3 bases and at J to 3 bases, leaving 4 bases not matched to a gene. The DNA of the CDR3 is TGTGCCAGTAGTATCGGGACAGGAGACTACGAGCAGTACTTC. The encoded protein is CASSIGTGDYEQYF.

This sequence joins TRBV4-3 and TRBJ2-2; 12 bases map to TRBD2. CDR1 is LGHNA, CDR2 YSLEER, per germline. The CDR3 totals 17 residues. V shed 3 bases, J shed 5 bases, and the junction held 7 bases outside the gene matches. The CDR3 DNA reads TGCGCCAGCAGCCAGCTAGCGGGGGGGCCGGGGACCGGGGAGCTGTTTTTT. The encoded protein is CASSQLAGGPGTGELFF.

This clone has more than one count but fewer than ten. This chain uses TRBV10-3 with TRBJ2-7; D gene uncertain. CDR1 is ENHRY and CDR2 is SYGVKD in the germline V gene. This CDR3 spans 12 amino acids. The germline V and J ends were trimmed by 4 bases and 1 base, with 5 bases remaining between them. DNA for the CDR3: TGTGCCATCAGTGGGAGTTCCTACGAGCAGTACTTC. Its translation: CAISGSSYEQYF.

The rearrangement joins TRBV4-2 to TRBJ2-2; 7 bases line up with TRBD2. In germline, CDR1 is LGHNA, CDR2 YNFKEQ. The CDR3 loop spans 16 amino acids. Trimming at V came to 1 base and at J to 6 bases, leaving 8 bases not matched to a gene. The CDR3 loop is CASSQGVGGEAGELFF. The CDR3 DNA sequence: TGTGCCAGCAGCCAAGGAGTTGGGGGGGAGGCCGGGGAGCTGTTTTTT.

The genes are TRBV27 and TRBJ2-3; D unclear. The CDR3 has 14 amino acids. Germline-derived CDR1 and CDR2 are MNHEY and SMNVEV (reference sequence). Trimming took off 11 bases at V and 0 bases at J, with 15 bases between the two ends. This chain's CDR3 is CAAAILGSTDTQYF. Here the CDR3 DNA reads TGTGCCGCAGCGATACTCGGGAGCACAGATACGCAGTATTTT.

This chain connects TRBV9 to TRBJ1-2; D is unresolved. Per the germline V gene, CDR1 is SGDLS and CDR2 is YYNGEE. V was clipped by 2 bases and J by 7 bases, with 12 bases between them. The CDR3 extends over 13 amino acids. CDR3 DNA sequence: TGTGCCAGCAGCGTTCAGGAGGTAAGTGGCTACACCTTC. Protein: CASSVQEVSGYTF.

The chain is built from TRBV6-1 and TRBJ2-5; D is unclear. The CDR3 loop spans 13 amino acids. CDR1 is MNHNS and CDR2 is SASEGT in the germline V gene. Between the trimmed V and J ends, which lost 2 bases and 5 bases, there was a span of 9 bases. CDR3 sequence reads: CASSENRLETQYF. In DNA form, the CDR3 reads TGTGCCAGCAGTGAAAATAGGTTGGAGACCCAGTACTTC.

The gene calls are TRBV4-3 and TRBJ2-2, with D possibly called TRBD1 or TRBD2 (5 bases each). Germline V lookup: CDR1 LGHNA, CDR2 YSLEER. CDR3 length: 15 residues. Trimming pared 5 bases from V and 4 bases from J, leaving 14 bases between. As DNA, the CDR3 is TGCGCCAGCAGCGCCAACTTTGGGGGCACCGGGGAGCTGTTTTTT. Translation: CASSANFGGTGELFF.

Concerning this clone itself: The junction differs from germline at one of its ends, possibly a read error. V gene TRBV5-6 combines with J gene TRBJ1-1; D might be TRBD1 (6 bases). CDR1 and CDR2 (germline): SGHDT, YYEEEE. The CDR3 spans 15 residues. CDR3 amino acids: CASSSGDTANTEAFF. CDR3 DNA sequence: TGTGCTAGCAGCTCGGGGGACACAGCGAACACTGAAGCTTTCTTT.

The CDR3 loop reads CASGGQGALTEKLFF. DNA for the CDR3: TGTGCCAGCGGGGGGCAGGGGGCGTTAACTGAAAAACTGTTTTTT. The chain couples TRBV7-9 to TRBJ1-4; TRBD1 aligns across 8 bases. The CDR3 covers 15 residues. The V gene's germline CDR1 is SEHNR and CDR2 FQNEAQ (reference sequence). The ends lost 8 bases at V and 7 bases at J; junction bases unmatched: 12.

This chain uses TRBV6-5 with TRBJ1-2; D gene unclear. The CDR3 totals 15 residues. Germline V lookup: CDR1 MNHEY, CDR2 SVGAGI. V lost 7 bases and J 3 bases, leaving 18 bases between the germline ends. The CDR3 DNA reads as TGTGCCAGCACCGATATTAGTAGGGTTTACTATGGCTACACCTTC. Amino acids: CASTDISRVYYGYTF.

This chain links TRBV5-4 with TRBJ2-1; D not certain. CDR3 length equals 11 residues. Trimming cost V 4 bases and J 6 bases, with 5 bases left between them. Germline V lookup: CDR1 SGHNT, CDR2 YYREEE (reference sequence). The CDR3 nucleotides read TGTGCCAGCAGCGCCGGCAATGAGCAGTTCTTC. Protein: CASSAGNEQFF.

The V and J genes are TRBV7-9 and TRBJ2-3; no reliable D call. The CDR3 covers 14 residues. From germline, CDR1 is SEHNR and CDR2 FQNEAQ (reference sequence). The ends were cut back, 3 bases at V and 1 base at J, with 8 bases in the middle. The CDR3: CASSFRPGTDTQYF. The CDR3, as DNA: TGTGCCAGCAGCTTCCGGCCCGGCACAGATACGCAGTATTTT.

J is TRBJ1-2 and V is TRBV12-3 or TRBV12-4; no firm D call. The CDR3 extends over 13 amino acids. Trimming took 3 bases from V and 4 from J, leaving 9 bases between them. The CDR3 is CASSFGTPYGYTF. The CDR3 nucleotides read TGTGCCAGCAGTTTTGGCACCCCCTATGGCTACACCTTC.

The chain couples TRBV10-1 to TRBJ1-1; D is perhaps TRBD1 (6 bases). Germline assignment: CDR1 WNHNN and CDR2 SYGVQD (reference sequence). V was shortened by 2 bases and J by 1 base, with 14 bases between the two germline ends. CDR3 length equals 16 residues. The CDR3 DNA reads TGCGCCAGCAGTGAGCAACAGGGCCGGGGGAACACTGAAGCTTTCTTT. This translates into CASSEQQGRGNTEAFF.

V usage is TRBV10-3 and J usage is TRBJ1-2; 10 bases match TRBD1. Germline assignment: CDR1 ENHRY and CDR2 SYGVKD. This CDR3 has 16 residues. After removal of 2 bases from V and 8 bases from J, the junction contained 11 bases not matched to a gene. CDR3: CAISEVPGTGVNGYTF. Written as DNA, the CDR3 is TGTGCCATCAGTGAGGTACCCGGGACAGGGGTTAACGGCTACACCTTC.

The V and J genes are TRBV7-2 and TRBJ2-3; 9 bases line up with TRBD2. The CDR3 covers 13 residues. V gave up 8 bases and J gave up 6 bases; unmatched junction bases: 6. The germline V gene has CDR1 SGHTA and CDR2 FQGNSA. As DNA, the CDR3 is TGTGCCAGCGGCATAGCGGGGGTGGATACGCAGTATTTT. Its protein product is CASGIAGVDTQYF.

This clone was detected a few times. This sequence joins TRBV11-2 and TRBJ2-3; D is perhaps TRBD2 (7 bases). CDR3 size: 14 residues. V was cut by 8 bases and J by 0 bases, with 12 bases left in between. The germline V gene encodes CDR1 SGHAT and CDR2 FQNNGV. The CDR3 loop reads CASSGGPSTDTQYF. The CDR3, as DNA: TGTGCCAGCTCCGGGGGGCCGAGCACAGATACGCAGTATTTT.

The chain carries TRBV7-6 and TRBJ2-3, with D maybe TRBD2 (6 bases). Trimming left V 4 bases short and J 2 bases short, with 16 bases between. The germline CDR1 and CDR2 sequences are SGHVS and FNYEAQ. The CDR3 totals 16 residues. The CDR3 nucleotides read TGTGCCAGCAGCTCATGGACTACCGATGTCACAGATACGCAGTATTTT. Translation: CASSSWTTDVTDTQYF. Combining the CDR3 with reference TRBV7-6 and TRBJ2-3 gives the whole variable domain GAGVSQSPRYKVTKRGQDVALRCDPISGHVSLYWYRQALGQGPEFLTYFNYEAQQDKSGLPNDRFSAERPEGSISTLTIQRTEQRDSAMYRCASSSWTTDVTDTQYFGPGTRLTVL.

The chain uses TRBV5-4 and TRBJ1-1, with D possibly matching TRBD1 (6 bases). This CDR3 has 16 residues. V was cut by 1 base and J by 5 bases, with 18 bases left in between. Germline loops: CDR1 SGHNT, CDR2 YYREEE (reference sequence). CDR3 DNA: TGTGCCAGCAGCTTGATGGGGGCGCGGGTATGGACTGAAGCTTTCTTT. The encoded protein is CASSLMGARVWTEAFF.

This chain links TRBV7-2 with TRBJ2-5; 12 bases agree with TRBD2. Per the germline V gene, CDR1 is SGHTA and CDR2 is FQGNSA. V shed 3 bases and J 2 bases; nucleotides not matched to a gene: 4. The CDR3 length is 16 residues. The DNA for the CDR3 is TGTGCCAGCAGCTTCACGACTAGCGGGGGTCAAGAGACCCAGTACTTC. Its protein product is CASSFTTSGGQETQYF.